Sequencing of this T cell receptor (beta chain) was carried out in a study of vaccination effects on CD4 cells after COVID-19 (dated by TCRdb to 2021 to 2024). Notes on the research overall: Each participant got two doses of an mRNA SARS-CoV-2 vaccine, either BNT162b2 or mRNA-1273. The study compared SARS-CoV-2 spike-specific CD4+ TCR repertoires before and after mRNA vaccination in COVID-19 convalescent patients and infection-naive vaccine recipients. The full study included roughly 11 COVID-19 convalescent patients and a few SARS-CoV-2-naive healthy vaccine recipients. The Oncomine TCR Beta short-read assay on an Illumina iSeq 100 was used to sequence cultures from other donors in the study.

In the ViraFEST assay, PBMC were stimulated with viral peptide pools, and antigen-specific CD4+ T cell clonotypes were then identified by expansion using TCR sequencing. After less than eleven days of culture, CD4+ T cells were isolated with the EasySep CD4+ T cell isolation kit. None of the healthy vaccine recipients had a prior SARS-CoV-2 infection, which was confirmed by nucleocapsid antibody tests that came back negative both before and after vaccination. A few million PBMC per well were cultured with about 9.6 ug/ml peptides in IMDM containing approximately 4.5% human AB serum, about 10 IU/ml IL-2 and gentamicin. On days 3 and 7, half of the culture medium was replaced with fresh IL-2-containing medium. Each peptide stimulation condition was cultured in triplicate wells unless otherwise noted. PBMC were separated from whole blood using Ficoll-Paque Plus gradient centrifugation and were then either cryopreserved at -140C or used fresh. The overlapping peptide pools covered the spike proteins of SARS-CoV-2 as well as those of the common cold coronaviruses HCoV-NL63, HCoV-OC43 and HCoV-229E. The QIAamp micro DNA kit was used to extract genomic DNA from the cultured CD4+ T cells.

This clone has only a few counts. It has no known antigen specificity. No base quality information exists; no much larger clone differs at one position. The protocol used for the library was the immunoSEQ multiplex PCR assay. DNA from the CD4+ T cells that had been cultured and isolated underwent TCR beta CDR3 sequencing. On the authors' methods: Non-productive TCR sequences were removed and reads were trimmed to the CDR3 region, keeping CDR3s of at least 7 amino acids. Antigen-specific clonotypes were identified using the MANAFEST web app by comparison of expansion in peptide wells against reference cultures. To count as positive, a clone had to show expansion at FDR<0.05 compared with the reference and with all other wells, an odds ratio above 5, and a frequency above 0.1% in two replicate wells. Cross-reactive clonotypes were defined as significantly expanded in SARS-CoV-2 spike wells and in at least one common cold coronavirus spike condition. CDR3 similarity was assessed by Levenshtein distance with the stringdist R package, and unrooted trees were built with ape in R 3.6.1. TCRdb obtained this table from immuneACCESS and retained in-frame rearrangements with V and J assigned. These tables miss some clones; where compared with another copy, unresolved V genes account for less than half of the shortfall, and the remainder is unexplained. The V and J calls and clone size were taken over from that table, and D and trimming were inferred from the DNA. The sample table contains tens of thousands of clones; only one count was recorded for about two thirds of them. The top ten clonotypes cover 15% to 20% of the sample.

Overall results and qualifications from the work: Only a small number of convalescent patients were included, and no early post-infection timepoints were available, which limited the study. Clones induced by infection and clones induced by vaccination both contracted markedly at late timepoints after vaccination, which fits with T cell responses waning over time. In healthy vaccine recipients, vaccine-induced clones were almost all SARS-CoV-2 mono-reactive, with only 1 of 255 being cross-reactive with common cold coronaviruses.

The sequenced sample was CD4+ T cells from PBMCs cultured with SARS-CoV-2 spike peptides, obtained before COVID-19 vaccination. The cell subset or site tag for this specimen amounts to: SARS-CoV-2 spike overlapping peptide pool stimulation. The receptor's source is a human donor who received a COVID-19 vaccine.

The DNA sequence is given as TGTGCCTGGACAGGGGATAGCAATCAGCCCCAGCATTTT. It specifies CAWTGDSNQPQHF. This receptor chain uses TRBV30 and TRBJ1-5; D gene: possibly TRBD1, on 6 matching bases. Taken from the germline V gene (reference sequence), the CDR1 and CDR2 loops are GTSNPN and SVGIG. V and J lose 4 bases and 0 bases, and a span of 7 bases separates them. The CDR3 contains 13 residues, cysteine and phenylalanine counted. The kept DNA is CDR3 alone, 39 bases in frame from the first base.